Below are 12 T cell receptor beta chains sequenced from a single sample in a study of blood T cell repertoires in COVID-19. Generated by immunoSEQ multiplex PCR, the TCRdb table keeps only in-frame clones and is missing some. The sample records approximately 100,000 clones, 70% to 85% being singletons. Sequencing was done on a sample of peripheral blood. The receptor set was obtained from a man aged 65 to 85 with active or convalescent COVID-19.

V gene TRBV9 combines with J gene TRBJ2-5; TRBD1 might be the D (5 bases). Trimming shortened V by 0 bases and J by 3 bases, and 6 bases separated the two germline ends. Germline-derived CDR1 and CDR2 are SGDLS and YYNGEE. The CDR3 has 13 amino acids. The CDR3 region has the DNA TGTGCCAGCAGCGTAGAGGGGAAAGAGACCCAGTACTTC. Its protein is CASSVEGKETQYF.

The chain uses TRBV2 and TRBJ1-2; TRBD1 matches at 11 bases. The CDR3 sequence is 13 residues long. Looked up from germline, CDR1 is SNHLY and CDR2 is FYNNEI. The V gene end was trimmed by 6 bases and the J gene end by 8 bases; junction bases not matched to a gene: 5. CDR3 amino acids: CASRGQGASGYTF. CDR3 in DNA: TGTGCCAGCAGAGGACAGGGGGCTAGCGGCTACACCTTC.

The chain's CDR3 is CSVHLSMNTEAFF. The CDR3 nucleotides read TGCAGCGTTCACTTATCAATGAACACTGAAGCTTTCTTT. The rearrangement links TRBV29-1 to TRBJ1-1, with D hard to call. The germline CDR1 and CDR2 sequences are SQVTM and ANQGSEA. Trimming stripped 5 bases from V and 0 bases from J, with 10 bases between. The CDR3 has 13 residues.

The chain recombines TRBV28 with TRBJ2-2; 10 bases align to TRBD1. Per the germline V gene, CDR1 is MDHEN and CDR2 is SYDVKM. J lost 6 bases, V lost 4 bases, and 8 bases had no gene match. CDR3 length: 16 amino acids. CDR3 DNA sequence: TGTGCCAGCAGTTCTTACGGGACAGGGGTATCCGGGGAGCTGTTTTTT. It codes for CASSSYGTGVSGELFF.

This clone was seen a handful of times. The rearrangement links TRBV7-9 to TRBJ1-2, with D possibly matching TRBD1 (6 bases). The V gene lost 3 bases and the J gene lost 8 bases, with 10 bases spanning the gap. Germline CDR1 SEHNR, CDR2 FQNEAQ (reference sequence). The CDR3 spans 12 residues. Written as DNA, the CDR3 is TGTGCCAGCAGCTTCTGGGGGCGCGGCTACACCTTC. This gives the protein CASSFWGRGYTF.

The rearrangement links TRBV5-4 to TRBJ2-1; 12 bases line up with TRBD1. The CDR3 is 15 amino acids. CDR1 and CDR2 (germline): SGHNT, YYREEE (reference sequence). Losses at the gene ends were 3 bases for V and 6 bases for J; bases not matched to a gene: 4. The CDR3 region is CASSSGTGGINEQFF. The CDR3 DNA reads TGTGCCAGCAGCTCCGGGACAGGGGGCATCAATGAGCAGTTCTTC.

In its sample, this clone was seen once. The rearrangement links TRBV6-6 to TRBJ2-7, with D possibly matching TRBD2 (6 bases). CDR1 and CDR2 (germline): MNHNY, SVGAGI (reference sequence). V shed 0 bases and J shed 4 bases, with 13 bases lying between them. The length of the CDR3 is 15 residues. Written as DNA, the CDR3 is TGTGCCAGCAGTTACTCGACGGGAGATCGGTACGAGCAGTACTTC. This codes for CASSYSTGDRYEQYF.

V and J are TRBV6-1 and TRBJ2-5; TRBD2 is a possible D gene (6 bases). This CDR3 has 15 amino acids. V was trimmed by 1 base and J by 1 base, leaving 10 bases between them. Germline values: CDR1 MNHNS, CDR2 SASEGT. CDR3 coding DNA: TGTGCCAGCAGTGAAGTTAGGCGGGGCCAAGAGACCCAGTACTTC. It yields the protein CASSEVRRGQETQYF.

The chain links TRBV11-2 to TRBJ2-1; weak D call: TRBD1 (7 bases). The V end lost 1 base, the J end lost 4 bases, and 14 bases lay between the germline ends. The CDR3 contains 16 residues. Germline CDR1 SGHAT, CDR2 FQNNGV. CDR3 DNA: TGTGCCAGCAGCTTAGTGGCAGGGGGGATATACAATGAGCAGTTCTTC. Translating it yields CASSLVAGGIYNEQFF.

This chain uses TRBV7-8 with TRBJ1-1, with 8 positions matching TRBD1. This CDR3 contains 14 residues. V lost 5 bases to trimming and J lost 5 bases; unmatched junction nucleotides: 7. Germline V gene data show CDR1 as SGHVS and CDR2 as FQNEAQ. The CDR3 spells CASSVDRGGTEAFF. DNA for the CDR3: TGTGCCAGCAGCGTCGACAGGGGAGGGACTGAAGCTTTCTTT.

This chain links TRBV7-9 with TRBJ1-4; a weak D match, TRBD1 (6 bases). Germline V gene data show CDR1 as SEHNR and CDR2 as FQNEAQ (reference sequence). The CDR3 consists of 13 residues. Trimming removed 5 bases at V and 7 bases at J, with 11 bases between. The CDR3: CASSRSRGEKLFF. CDR3 nucleotide sequence: TGTGCCAGCAGCCGAAGCAGGGGTGAAAAACTGTTTTTT.

In DNA, the CDR3 is TGCGCCAGCAGCATCCTGACAGGGGGCGCCTACAATGAGCAGTTCTTC. This sequence encodes CASSILTGGAYNEQFF. The rearrangement joins TRBV10-1 to TRBJ2-1; the match to TRBD1 covers 10 bases. Looked up from germline, CDR1 is WNHNN and CDR2 is SYGVQD (reference sequence). Trimming at V came to 6 bases and at J to 2 bases, leaving 7 bases not matched to a gene. This CDR3 is built from 16 residues.